This T cell receptor (beta chain) comes out of a study of blood T cell repertoires in COVID-19 (dated by TCRdb to 2020 to 2021). General notes on the study: Collaborator samples came from the United States, Italy and Spain and covered acute and convalescent phases of COVID-19. The prospective study material was composed of cDNA or gDNA derived from T cells, B-cell-depleted T cells, or PBMCs. Subjects who had been exposed to COVID-19, were actively infected with it, or had recovered from it provided the deeply sampled blood TCRbeta repertoires that made up the dataset. The repertoires were released in a freely available public database meant as a resource for research on the immune response to SARS-CoV-2. The samples were drawn from the first 160 participants of the ongoing ImmuneRACE study and from some 1,300 subjects provided by 6 global collaborators. A de-identified subject ID, COVID-19 status, age in years and sex were almost always included in the sample metadata. Where HLA class I and class II types were available, the types were taken from metadata supplied by the sample provider, not from assay-based typing. Beyond this particular receptor, the publication reports: Clinical and demographic metadata were provided uncurated, with the amount varying by source and participant.

For CDR1 and CDR2, the germline V gene lists SGHVS and FQNEAQ. The CDR3 runs 15 amino acids, cysteine and phenylalanine included. Of the read, only the CDR3 DNA is kept; its 45 bases are in frame from base 1. The germline ends are 14 bases apart after V is trimmed by 1 base and J by 8 bases. The immunoSEQ Assay, a bias-controlled multiplex PCR, was used to amplify TCRbeta CDR3 regions from genomic DNA. The source study handled its data this way. The number of nucleated cells in each sample was estimated by amplification of reference gene primers within the assay. To quantify the absolute abundance of each unique TCRbeta CDR3 rearrangement, sequence reads were collapsed and filtered. For each sample, productive Simpson clonality was calculated as the square root of Simpson's diversity index across productive rearrangements. TCRdb provides this immuneACCESS table in a form limited to in-frame rearrangements. Some clones are lacking; in checked studies, under half of them reflect an unresolved V gene, and why the rest are absent is not known. The DNA was the basis for D and trimming; V, J and clone size are from that table. The sample includes 250,000 to 300,000 clones, with approximately 79% observed a single time. The top ten clonotypes cover 4.1% of the sample.

Enrolling through a virtual design, the prospective study's participants ranged in age from about 18 to 89 years and lived across some 23 United States geographic areas. To assign participants to cohorts, the prospective study relied on clinical history that participants themselves reported in a screening survey and a study questionnaire. In the prospective study, whole blood, serum and a nasopharyngeal or oropharyngeal swab were collected from each participant by mobile phlebotomists. Participants in the prospective study had the option to provide additional blood draws and questionnaires over a roughly 2-month period. Before DNA extraction, blood samples from the prospective study were shipped at room temperature or frozen. In regard to this clone: Its antigen is not yet known. Base qualities are missing; no much larger clone stands one base away.

The sequencing input was PBMCs or T cells enriched from blood (not recorded which). The chain uses TRBV7-8 and TRBJ1-4; the D gene lacks a confident call. The sequence was obtained from a young man with acute COVID-19. The sequence in DNA is TGTGCCAGCAGCTTAGGAGGGCAGAAGAGCGAAAAACTGTTTTTT. Its translation is CASSLGGQKSEKLFF.